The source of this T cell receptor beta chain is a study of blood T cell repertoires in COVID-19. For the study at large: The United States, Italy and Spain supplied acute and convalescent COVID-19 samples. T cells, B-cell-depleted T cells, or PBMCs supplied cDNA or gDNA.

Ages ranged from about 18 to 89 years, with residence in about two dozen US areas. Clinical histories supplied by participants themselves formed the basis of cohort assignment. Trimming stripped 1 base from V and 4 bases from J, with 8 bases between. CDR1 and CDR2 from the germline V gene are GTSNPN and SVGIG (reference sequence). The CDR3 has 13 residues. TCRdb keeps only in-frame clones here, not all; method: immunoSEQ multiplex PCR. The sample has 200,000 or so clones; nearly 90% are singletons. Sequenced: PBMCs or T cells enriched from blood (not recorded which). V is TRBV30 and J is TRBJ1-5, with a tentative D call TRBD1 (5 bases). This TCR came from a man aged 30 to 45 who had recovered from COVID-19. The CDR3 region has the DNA TGTGCCTGGAGTGGACAGCCTAATCAGCCCCAGCATTTT. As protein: CAWSGQPNQPQHF.